The text below deals with one T cell receptor (beta chain). This record belongs to a study of T cell responses to AZD1222 COVID-19 vaccine. Germline-derived CDR1 and CDR2 are MDHEN and SYDVKM. The CDR3 totals 13 residues. V dropped 7 bases and J dropped 4 bases, with 12 bases sitting between them. Sequenced by immunoSEQ multiplex PCR; TCRdb stores in-frame clones only, minus some. The table has approximately 83,000 clones, about nine tenths seen once. The rearrangement joins TRBV28 to TRBJ2-3; D might be TRBD2 (6 bases). The clonotype originates from an adult in good health. Specimen: peripheral blood, collected on day 0 of MenACWY control vaccination. This CDR3 is CASITGGADTQYF. The CDR3 DNA reads TGTGCCAGCATTACCGGGGGAGCAGATACGCAGTATTTT.